Each of the 20 T cell receptor beta chains below was sequenced from the same sample in a study of blood T cell repertoires in COVID-19. TCRdb keeps only in-frame clones here, not all; method: immunoSEQ multiplex PCR. In the table there are 70,000 to 95,000 clones, 85% to 95% of which are singletons. Specimen: peripheral blood. These receptors were taken from a woman between 55 and 75 years old with active COVID-19.

The chain joins TRBV28 to TRBJ2-7, with TRBD1 matching over 9 bases. The J segment lost 6 bases and the V segment lost 3 bases, leaving 3 bases of the junction unmatched. There are 13 residues in the CDR3. Germline CDR1 reads MDHEN; CDR2 reads SYDVKM. The CDR3 loop reads CASSFGTGREQYF. CDR3 nucleotides: TGTGCCAGCAGTTTTGGGACAGGGCGCGAGCAGTACTTC. Based on the CDR3 plus reference TRBV28 and TRBJ2-7, the full variable domain is DVKVTQSSRYLVKRTGEKVFLECVQDMDHENMFWYRQDPGLGLRLIYFSYDVKMKEKGDIPEGYSVSREKKERFSLILESASTNQTSMYLCASSFGTGREQYFGPGTRLTVT.

This chain connects TRBV7-8 to TRBJ1-2, with unresolved D. CDR1 is SGHVS and CDR2 is FQNEAQ in the germline V gene. This CDR3 is built from 12 residues. Trimming stripped 2 bases from V and 8 bases from J, with 9 bases between. CDR3 protein: CASSLLAGGYTF. CDR3 DNA: TGTGCCAGCAGCTTATTGGCAGGAGGCTACACCTTC.

The chain couples TRBV5-4 to TRBJ2-3, with 8 bases fitting TRBD2. Trimming took 6 bases from V and 1 from J; bases not matched to a gene: 7. Germline lookup yields CDR1 SGHNT and CDR2 YYREEE (reference sequence). The CDR3 has 15 residues. Here the CDR3 DNA reads TGTGCCAGCACCGCCCCGGGGGGGGGCACAGATACGCAGTATTTT. This gives the protein CASTAPGGGTDTQYF.

J is TRBJ2-3 and V is TRBV6-1; D may be TRBD1 (6 bases). Germline lookup yields CDR1 MNHNS and CDR2 SASEGT. V shed 2 bases and J shed 9 bases, with 12 bases lying between them. The CDR3 sequence is 13 residues long. DNA for the CDR3: TGTGCCAGCAGTGAACTTTCAGGGGCCACGCAGTATTTT. Translated: CASSELSGATQYF.

The rearrangement links TRBV5-4 to TRBJ2-5, with 9 positions matching TRBD1. Germline V lookup: CDR1 SGHNT, CDR2 YYREEE (reference sequence). This CDR3 region has 16 residues. Trimming at V came to 4 bases and at J to 2 bases, leaving 9 bases not matched to a gene. The CDR3 here is CASSPSGTGLQETQYF. The CDR3 DNA reads TGTGCCAGCAGCCCATCCGGGACAGGGTTACAAGAGACCCAGTACTTC.

In this sample, this clone turned up once. Relative to the germline gene, one junction end is altered; a read error may explain this. The chain links TRBV28 to TRBJ1-1; D not certain. The CDR3 runs to 15 residues. The germline CDR1 and CDR2 sequences are MDHEN and SYDVKM. CDR3 sequence reads: CAGSPSRPMNTEAFF. CDR3 nucleotides: TGTGCCGGCAGTCCCTCCAGGCCCATGAACACTGAAGCTTTCTTT.

V is TRBV7-2 and J is TRBJ1-5; TRBD1 might be the D (5 bases). Germline CDR1 and CDR2: SGHTA and FQGNSA. V was pared by 5 bases and J by 7 bases, with 12 bases between. The CDR3 runs to 13 residues. This chain's CDR3 is CASSPTEGQPQHF. The CDR3 nucleotides are TGTGCCAGCAGCCCTACGGAGGGGCAGCCCCAGCATTTT.

J is TRBJ1-2 and V is TRBV28; D ambiguous. The germline CDR1 and CDR2 sequences are MDHEN and SYDVKM. V was shortened by 4 bases and J by 0 bases, with 15 bases between the two germline ends. The CDR3 contains 16 residues. The CDR3 loop reads CASSSPTTRANYGYTF. The DNA of the CDR3 is TGTGCCAGCAGTTCACCCACGACAAGAGCTAACTATGGCTACACCTTC.

The table lists this clone with a count of one. The rearrangement uses TRBV14 and TRBJ2-7; tentative D call: TRBD2 (6 bases). Germline CDR1 SGHDN, CDR2 FVKESK. This CDR3 contains 14 residues. Trimming took off 4 bases at V and 0 bases at J, with 10 bases between the two ends. The CDR3 protein is CASSPWTNSYEQYF. The CDR3 region has the DNA TGTGCCAGCAGCCCGTGGACTAACTCCTACGAGCAGTACTTC.

The V gene is TRBV19, the J gene TRBJ2-5; 8 bases line up with TRBD2. Trimming took 5 bases from V and 2 from J; bases not matched to a gene: 4. This CDR3 contains 14 residues. Germline-derived CDR1 and CDR2 are LNHDA and SQIVND (reference sequence). Here the CDR3 reads CASSFRGGQETQYF. The CDR3, as DNA: TGTGCCAGTAGTTTCCGCGGGGGGCAAGAGACCCAGTACTTC.

The rearrangement uses TRBV7-2 and TRBJ1-6; 7 bases are shared with TRBD1. V dropped 10 bases and J dropped 7; count of bases not matched to a gene: 7. Germline V gives CDR1 SGHTA, CDR2 FQGNSA. The CDR3 length is 13 residues. The CDR3 DNA reads as TGTGCCACCTCTACAGGGGCCAATTCACCCCTCCACTTT. Its protein is CATSTGANSPLHF. Full variable domain (missing parts from reference TRBV7-2 and TRBJ1-6): GAGVSQSPSNKVTEKGKDVELRCDPISGHTALYWYRQSLGQGLEFLIYFQGNSAPDKSGLPSDRFSAERTGGSVSTLTIQRTQQEDSAVYLCATSTGANSPLHFGNGTRLTVT.

The chain couples TRBV4-2 to TRBJ1-1; 8 bases agree with TRBD1. From germline, CDR1 is LGHNA and CDR2 YNFKEQ. This CDR3 is 16 amino acids long. The trim removed 1 base at V and 2 bases at J, leaving 6 bases unmatched. CDR3 residues: CASSQVGDRFNTEAFF. The CDR3 DNA follows: TGTGCCAGCAGCCAAGTAGGGGACAGGTTCAACACTGAAGCTTTCTTT.

The chain recombines TRBV25-1 with TRBJ2-5; 7 bases are shared with TRBD2. This CDR3 has 17 residues. Germline lookup yields CDR1 MGHDK and CDR2 SYGVNS. V lost 5 bases, J lost 1 base, and 13 bases stayed unmatched. The CDR3 nucleotides are TGTGCCAGCAGTCCCCCGTATGGGCGGGGGATCCAAGAGACCCAGTACTTC. Protein sequence: CASSPPYGRGIQETQYF.

The chain joins TRBV28 to TRBJ1-4; D ambiguous. The germline gives CDR1 MDHEN, CDR2 SYDVKM. The germline V and J ends were trimmed by 7 bases and 4 bases, with 10 bases remaining between them. The CDR3 length is 13 residues. This chain's CDR3 is CASKAVNNEKLFF. The CDR3 nucleotides read TGTGCCAGCAAGGCGGTAAATAATGAAAAACTGTTTTTT.

The chain carries TRBV7-2 and TRBJ2-4; tentative D call: TRBD2 (6 bases). The CDR3 loop spans 17 amino acids. Trimming pared 2 bases from V and 0 bases from J, leaving 14 bases between. The V gene's germline CDR1 is SGHTA and CDR2 FQGNSA. CDR3 DNA: TGTGCCAGCAGCTTATCAGGTAGCGGAATAGCCAAAAACATTCAGTACTTC. Protein: CASSLSGSGIAKNIQYF.

The V gene is TRBV14, the J gene TRBJ1-4, with TRBD1 as a possible D gene (6 bases). Looked up from germline, CDR1 is SGHDN and CDR2 is FVKESK. V was trimmed by 2 bases and J by 8 bases, leaving 24 bases between them. The CDR3 covers 18 residues. Here the CDR3 DNA reads TGTGCCAGCAGCCAAAACATTCAGGGGAGTCTAGGCGCCGAAAAACTGTTTTTT. Translating gives CASSQNIQGSLGAEKLFF.

The genes are TRBV24-1 and TRBJ2-1, with 7 bases that match TRBD1. CDR1 is KGHDR, CDR2 SFDVKD, per germline. Losses at the gene ends were 7 bases for V and 5 bases for J; bases not matched to a gene: 10. The CDR3 runs to 15 residues. CDR3: CATSTGDRTNNEQFF. The CDR3, as DNA: TGTGCCACCAGCACCGGGGACAGAACGAACAATGAGCAGTTCTTC.

The chain links TRBV24-1 to TRBJ2-1, with TRBD2 matching 15 bases. From germline, CDR1 is KGHDR and CDR2 SFDVKD. The CDR3 is made up of 18 amino acids. The ends lost 4 bases at V and 1 base at J; junction bases unmatched: 4. This CDR3 is CATSDRGTSGGSYNEQFF. The CDR3 coding sequence is TGTGCCACCAGTGACCGCGGGACTAGCGGGGGGTCCTACAATGAGCAGTTCTTC.

This clone came up once. CDR3 protein: CASSLSRSETQYF. The CDR3 bases are TGTGCCAGCAGTTTGAGCCGGTCAGAGACCCAGTACTTC. This chain uses TRBV12-3 or TRBV12-4 with TRBJ2-5; no reliable D call. This CDR3 contains 13 residues. V shed 3 bases and J shed 4 bases, with 9 bases lying between them.

This rearrangement joins TRBV28 to TRBJ1-2, with 8 nucleotides matching TRBD1. Germline CDR1 MDHEN, CDR2 SYDVKM. The ends lost 8 bases at V and 2 bases at J; junction bases unmatched: 10. The CDR3 is made up of 15 amino acids. CDR3 sequence: CASRPQGAPNYGYTF. DNA for the CDR3: TGTGCCAGCCGTCCCCAGGGGGCGCCCAACTATGGCTACACCTTC.